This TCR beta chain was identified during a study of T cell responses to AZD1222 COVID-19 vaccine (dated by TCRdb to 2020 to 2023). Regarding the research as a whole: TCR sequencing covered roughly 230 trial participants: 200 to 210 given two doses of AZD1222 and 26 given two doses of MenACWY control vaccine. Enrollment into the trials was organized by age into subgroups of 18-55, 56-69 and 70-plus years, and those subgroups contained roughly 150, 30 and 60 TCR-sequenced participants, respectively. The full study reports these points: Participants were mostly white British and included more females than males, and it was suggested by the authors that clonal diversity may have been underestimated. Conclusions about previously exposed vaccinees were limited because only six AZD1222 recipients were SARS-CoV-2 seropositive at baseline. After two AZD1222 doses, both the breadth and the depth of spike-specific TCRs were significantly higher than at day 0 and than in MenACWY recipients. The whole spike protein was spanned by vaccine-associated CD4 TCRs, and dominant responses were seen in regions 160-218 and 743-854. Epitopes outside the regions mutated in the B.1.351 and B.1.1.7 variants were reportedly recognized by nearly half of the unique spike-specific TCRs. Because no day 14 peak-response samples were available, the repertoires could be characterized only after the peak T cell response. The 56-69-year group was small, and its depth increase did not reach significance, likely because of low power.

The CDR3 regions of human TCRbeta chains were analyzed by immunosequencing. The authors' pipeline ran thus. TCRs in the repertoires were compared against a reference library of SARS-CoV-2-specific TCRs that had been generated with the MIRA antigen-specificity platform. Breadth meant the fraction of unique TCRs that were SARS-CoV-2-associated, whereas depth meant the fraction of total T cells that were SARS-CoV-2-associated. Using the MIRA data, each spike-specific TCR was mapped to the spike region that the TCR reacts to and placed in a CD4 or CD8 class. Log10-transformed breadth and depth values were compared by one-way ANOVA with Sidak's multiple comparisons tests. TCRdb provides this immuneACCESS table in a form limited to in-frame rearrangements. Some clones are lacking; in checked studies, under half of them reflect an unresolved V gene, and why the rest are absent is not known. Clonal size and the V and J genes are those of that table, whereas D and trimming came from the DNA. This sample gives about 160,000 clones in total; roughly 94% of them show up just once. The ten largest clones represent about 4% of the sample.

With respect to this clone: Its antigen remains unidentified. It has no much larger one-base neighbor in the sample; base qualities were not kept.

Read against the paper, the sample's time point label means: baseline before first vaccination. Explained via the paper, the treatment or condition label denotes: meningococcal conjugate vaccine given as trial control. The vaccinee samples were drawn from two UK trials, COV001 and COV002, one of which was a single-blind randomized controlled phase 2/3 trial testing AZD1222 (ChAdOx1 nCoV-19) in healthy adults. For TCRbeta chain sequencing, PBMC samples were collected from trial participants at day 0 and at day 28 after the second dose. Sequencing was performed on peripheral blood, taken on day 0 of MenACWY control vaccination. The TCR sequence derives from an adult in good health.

The bases read TGTGCCAGCAGCCAGGACAGGGGAGGGGCTGGTACGCAGTATTTT. This is translated as CASSQDRGGAGTQYF. The rearrangement combines TRBV7-2 with TRBJ2-3, with TRBD1 matching 9 junction bases. The germline V gene specifies SGHTA as CDR1 and FQGNSA as CDR2. Counted from cysteine to phenylalanine, this CDR3 has 15 amino acids. Here the CDR3 DNA is all that survives: 45 bases in frame from base 1. Trimming removed 5 bases from V and 8 bases from J; the gene matches leave 11 bases unexplained.